Sequencing of this TCR beta chain was carried out in a study of T cell responses to AZD1222 COVID-19 vaccine. Assay: immunoSEQ multiplex PCR; the TCRdb copy retains only in-frame clones and omits some. The sample lists some 150,000 clones, about 91% occurring once. The trim removed 6 bases at V and 4 bases at J, leaving 11 bases unmatched. In germline, CDR1 is SNHLY, CDR2 FYNNEI. The CDR3 runs 17 residues. This rearrangement joins TRBV2 to TRBJ2-3, with TRBD2 identical over 12 bases. This receptor was identified in an adult in good health. Sequenced material: peripheral blood, taken on day 0 of MenACWY control vaccination. The CDR3 spells CASRSNRLAGAADTQYF. CDR3 DNA sequence: TGTGCCAGCAGATCCAACCGACTAGCGGGAGCTGCAGATACGCAGTATTTT. Full variable domain (rest looked up from reference TRBV2 and TRBJ2-3): EPEVTQTPSHQVTQMGQEVILRCVPISNHLYFYWYRQILGQKVEFLVSFYNNEISEKSEIFDDQFSVERPDGSNFTLKIRSTKLEDSAMYFCASRSNRLAGAADTQYFGPGTRLTVL.